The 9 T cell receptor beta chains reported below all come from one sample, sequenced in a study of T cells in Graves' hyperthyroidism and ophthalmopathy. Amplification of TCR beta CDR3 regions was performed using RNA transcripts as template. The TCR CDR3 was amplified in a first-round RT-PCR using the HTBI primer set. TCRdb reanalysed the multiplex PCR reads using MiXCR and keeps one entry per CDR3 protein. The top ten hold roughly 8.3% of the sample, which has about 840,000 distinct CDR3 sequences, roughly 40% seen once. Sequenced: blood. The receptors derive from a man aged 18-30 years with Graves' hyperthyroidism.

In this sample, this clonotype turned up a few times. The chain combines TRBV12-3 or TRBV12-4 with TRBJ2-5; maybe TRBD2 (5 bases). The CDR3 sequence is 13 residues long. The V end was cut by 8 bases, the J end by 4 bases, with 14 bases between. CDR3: CASYASGIETQYF. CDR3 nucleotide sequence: TGTGCCAGCTACGCGTCGGGGATAGAGACCCAGTACTTC.

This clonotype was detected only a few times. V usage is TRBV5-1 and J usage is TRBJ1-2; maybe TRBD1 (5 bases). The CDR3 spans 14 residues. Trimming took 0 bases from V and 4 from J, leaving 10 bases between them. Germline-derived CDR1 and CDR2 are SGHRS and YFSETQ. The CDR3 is CASSLEGAVYGYTF. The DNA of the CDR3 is TGCGCCAGCAGCTTGGAAGGGGCTGTCTATGGCTACACCTTC.

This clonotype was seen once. The CDR3 sequence: CASSLSGQGGEQYF. The CDR3 nucleotides read TGTGCCAGCAGCTTATCTGGACAGGGGGGCGAGCAGTACTTC. The chain has TRBV7-6 and TRBJ2-7; 10 bases map to TRBD1. The germline V gene encodes CDR1 SGHVS and CDR2 FNYEAQ. This CDR3 region has 14 residues. With 2 bases clipped from V and 6 bases from J, the junction kept 4 bases outside the gene matches.

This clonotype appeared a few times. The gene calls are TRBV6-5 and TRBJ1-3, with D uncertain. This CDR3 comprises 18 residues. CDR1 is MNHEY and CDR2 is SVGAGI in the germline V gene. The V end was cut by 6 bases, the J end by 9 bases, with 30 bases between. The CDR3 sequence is CASSPHEPTEERWVTIYF. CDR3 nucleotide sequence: TGTGCCAGCAGCCCCCACGAACCGACGGAGGAACGTTGGGTCACCATATATTTT.

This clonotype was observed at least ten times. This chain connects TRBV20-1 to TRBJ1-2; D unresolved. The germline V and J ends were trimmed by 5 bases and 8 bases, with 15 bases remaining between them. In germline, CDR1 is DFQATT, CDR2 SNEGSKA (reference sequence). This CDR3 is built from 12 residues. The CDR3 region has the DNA TGCAGTGCTCAGAGGGAGGGTTGGGGCTACACCTTC. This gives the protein CSAQREGWGYTF.

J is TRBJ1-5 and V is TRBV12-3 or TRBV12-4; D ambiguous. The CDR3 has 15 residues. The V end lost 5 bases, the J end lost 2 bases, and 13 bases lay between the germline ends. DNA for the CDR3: TGTGCCAGCAGTGAAATGGGCGCGGGCAATCAGCCCCAGCATTTT. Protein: CASSEMGAGNQPQHF.

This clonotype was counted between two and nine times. CDR3 nucleotide sequence: TGTGCCAGCAGCATGGGACTCTTGGGGACTGAAGCTTTCTTT. Residues: CASSMGLLGTEAFF. The chain couples TRBV7-3 to TRBJ1-1; perhaps TRBD1 as D (5 bases). Germline values: CDR1 SGHTA, CDR2 FQGTGA. CDR3 length equals 14 residues. The V and J ends lost 5 bases and 5 bases respectively, with 15 bases between them.

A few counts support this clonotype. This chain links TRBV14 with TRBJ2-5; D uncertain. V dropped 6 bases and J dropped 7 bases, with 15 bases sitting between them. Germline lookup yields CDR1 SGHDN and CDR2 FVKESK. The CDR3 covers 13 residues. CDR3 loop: CASRTLLGGTQYF. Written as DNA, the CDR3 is TGTGCCAGCAGGACCCTCTTAGGTGGGACCCAGTACTTC.

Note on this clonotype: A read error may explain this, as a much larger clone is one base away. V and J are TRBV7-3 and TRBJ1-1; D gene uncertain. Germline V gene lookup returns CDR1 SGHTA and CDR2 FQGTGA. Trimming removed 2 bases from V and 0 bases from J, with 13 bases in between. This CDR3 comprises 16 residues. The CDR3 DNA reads TGTGCCAGCAGCTTATCAGGACCCACAATGAACACTGAAGCTTTCTTT. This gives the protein CASSLSGPTMNTEAFF. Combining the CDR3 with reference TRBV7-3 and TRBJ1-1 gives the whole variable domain GAGVSQTPSNKVTEKGKYVELRCDPISGHTALYWYRQSLGQGPEFLIYFQGTGAADDSGLPNDRFFAVRPEGSVSTLKIQRTERGDSAVYLCASSLSGPTMNTEAFFGQGTRLTVV.